The 21 T cell receptor beta chains given below trace back to one sample, sequenced in a study of blood T cell repertoires in COVID-19. Some clones are missing from TCRdb's copy, which holds only in-frame ones; the method was immunoSEQ multiplex PCR. The table records about 240,000 clones, roughly 89% of them present only once. The specimen was PBMCs or T cells enriched from blood (not recorded which). The receptor source for this set is a woman in her thirties with acute COVID-19.

This clone has only one observation. The chain is built from TRBV11-2 and TRBJ1-1; D ambiguous. This CDR3 spans 15 amino acids. V was shortened by 1 base and J by 0 bases, with 9 bases between the two germline ends. CDR1 and CDR2 from the germline V gene are SGHAT and FQNNGV. The CDR3 protein is CASSLVVALNTEAFF. CDR3 nucleotide sequence: TGTGCCAGCAGCTTAGTAGTAGCCCTGAACACTGAAGCTTTCTTT.

V usage is TRBV7-9 and J usage is TRBJ2-2, with a weak D call TRBD1 (5 bases). Trimming removed 10 bases at V and 5 bases at J, with 11 bases between. The length of the CDR3 is 12 residues. CDR1 SEHNR and CDR2 FQNEAQ come from the germline V gene (reference sequence). Here the CDR3 DNA reads TGTGCCAACAGGCCTCAGACCGGGGAGCTGTTTTTT. As protein: CANRPQTGELFF.

The rearrangement joins TRBV12-3 or TRBV12-4 to TRBJ2-7; D ambiguous. V was clipped by 3 bases and J by 3 bases, with 9 bases between them. This CDR3 is 13 amino acids long. CDR3 sequence reads: CASSFMADYEQYF. The CDR3 DNA follows: TGTGCCAGCAGTTTCATGGCAGACTACGAGCAGTACTTC.

V gene TRBV2 combines with J gene TRBJ2-5, with a weak D call TRBD1 (6 bases). V lost 4 bases and J lost 5, with 14 bases in between. There are 14 residues in the CDR3. Germline V lookup: CDR1 SNHLY, CDR2 FYNNEI. CDR3 region: CASSVGFTGETQYF. For the CDR3, the DNA is TGTGCCAGCAGTGTAGGGTTCACAGGGGAGACCCAGTACTTC.

This clone has just one count. The chain has TRBV2 and TRBJ2-3, with a tentative D call TRBD2 (5 bases). In germline, CDR1 is SNHLY, CDR2 FYNNEI. V lost 4 bases, J lost 1 base, and 15 bases lay in between. The CDR3 extends over 16 amino acids. CDR3 amino acids: CASSGEADLRTDTQYF. The CDR3 DNA sequence: TGTGCCAGCAGTGGGGAAGCGGACCTCCGCACAGATACGCAGTATTTT.

This chain joins TRBV9 and TRBJ1-1; weak D call: TRBD1 (6 bases). V gave up 4 bases and J gave up 3 bases, with 16 bases separating them. Germline V gene sequence: CDR1 SGDLS, CDR2 YYNGEE. This CDR3 has 15 residues. CDR3 loop: CASSSQQGLDTEAFF. The CDR3 region has the DNA TGTGCCAGCAGCTCACAGCAGGGGTTGGACACTGAAGCTTTCTTT.

The rearrangement uses TRBV11-2 and TRBJ1-1, with a tentative D call TRBD1 (6 bases). V was shortened by 2 bases and J by 12 bases, with 19 bases between the two germline ends. The CDR3 runs to 14 residues. Per germline, CDR1 SGHAT and CDR2 FQNNGV. CDR3: CASSLSIFQGQPFF. CDR3 in DNA: TGTGCCAGCAGCTTATCGATATTCCAGGGGCAGCCTTTCTTT.

The chain uses TRBV2 and TRBJ1-4, with TRBD1 identical over 7 bases. Trimming took 4 bases from V and 8 from J; bases not matched to a gene: 1. CDR3 length: 12 amino acids. The germline V gene has CDR1 SNHLY and CDR2 FYNNEI. The CDR3 reads CASSVDREKLFF. The CDR3 nucleotides are TGTGCCAGCAGTGTGGACAGGGAAAAACTGTTTTTT.

The chain employs TRBV15 and TRBJ1-2; a possible D gene is TRBD1 (5 bases). Germline V gives CDR1 LNHNV, CDR2 YYDKDF (reference sequence). The CDR3 runs to 16 residues. Trimming shortened V by 1 base and J by 3 bases, and 15 bases separated the two germline ends. This CDR3 is CATSRGRDEGYYGYTF. In DNA form, the CDR3 reads TGTGCCACCAGCAGAGGGAGGGACGAGGGGTACTATGGCTACACCTTC.

J is TRBJ2-1 and V is TRBV28; 10 bases align to TRBD2. CDR1 MDHEN and CDR2 SYDVKM come from the germline V gene. V shed 4 bases, J shed 8 bases, and the junction held 8 bases outside the gene matches. This CDR3 has 15 residues. DNA of the CDR3: TGTGCCAGCAGTTCCACTAGCGGGATGGTCCATGAGCAGTTCTTC. Encoded protein: CASSSTSGMVHEQFF.

The gene calls are TRBV5-1 and TRBJ1-5; 7 bases line up with TRBD1. From germline, CDR1 is SGHRS and CDR2 YFSETQ. The CDR3 length is 15 residues. With V trimmed by 1 base and J by 4 bases, 5 bases remained unmatched. The CDR3 nucleotides are TGCGCCAGCAGCTTGTCGACAGGGCAGAATCAGCCCCAGCATTTT. This codes for CASSLSTGQNQPQHF.

The chain recombines TRBV11-2 with TRBJ1-1; 7 nucleotides match TRBD1. This CDR3 has 13 residues. The germline gives CDR1 SGHAT, CDR2 FQNNGV. After removal of 3 bases from V and 3 bases from J, the junction contained 1 base not matched to a gene. The CDR3 reads CASSLGQYTEAFF. As DNA, the CDR3 is TGTGCCAGCAGCTTGGGACAGTACACTGAAGCTTTCTTT.

This chain links TRBV18 with TRBJ1-1; 7 nucleotides agree with TRBD1. The CDR3 is 15 amino acids. Trimming at V came to 4 bases and at J to 6 bases, leaving 11 bases not matched to a gene. Germline CDR1 KGHSH, CDR2 LQKENI. CDR3 sequence (DNA): TGTGCCAGCTCACGCCCTACAGGGGAGGTGGCTGAAGCTTTCTTT. Its protein product is CASSRPTGEVAEAFF.

The chain uses TRBV7-2 and TRBJ2-1; TRBD1 matches at 7 bases. The CDR3 is made up of 15 amino acids. V dropped 3 bases and J dropped 5; count of bases not matched to a gene: 7. Germline V CDR1 and CDR2: SGHTA, FQGNSA. The CDR3 spells CASSFLTGLNNEQFF. The CDR3 DNA is TGTGCCAGCAGCTTCCTGACAGGGTTAAACAATGAGCAGTTCTTC.

A note on this clone: One junction end disagrees with the germline gene, perhaps due to a read error. The V and J genes are TRBV18 and TRBJ1-1, with D perhaps matching TRBD1 (5 bases). The V gene's germline CDR1 is KGHSH and CDR2 LQKENI. The CDR3 is 14 amino acids. CDR3: CASSPDSMNSEAFF. The CDR3 DNA sequence: TGTGCCAGCTCACCCGACAGCATGAACAGTGAAGCTTTCTTT.

V is TRBV5-6 and J is TRBJ2-3; 7 nucleotides line up with TRBD1. The V gene end was trimmed by 2 bases and the J gene end by 2 bases; junction bases not matched to a gene: 2. This CDR3 has 14 residues. The germline V gene encodes CDR1 SGHDT and CDR2 YYEEEE. CDR3 sequence: CASSLQGNTDTQYF. In DNA form, the CDR3 reads TGTGCCAGCAGCTTACAGGGGAACACAGATACGCAGTATTTT.

V gene TRBV11-2 combines with J gene TRBJ2-7, with TRBD1 matching 9 bases. CDR3 length: 14 residues. Trimming took 5 bases from V and 3 from J; bases not matched to a gene: 5. Germline CDR1 is SGHAT and CDR2 is FQNNGV. The chain's CDR3 is CASSQDRGLYEQYF. The CDR3, as DNA: TGTGCCAGCAGCCAGGACAGGGGACTCTACGAGCAGTACTTC.

The table lists this clone with a count of one. CDR3 sequence reads: CATSRDKVGTRNYGYTF. The CDR3 DNA reads as TGTGCCACCAGCAGAGATAAAGTGGGGACAAGAAACTATGGCTACACCTTC. The V gene is TRBV15, the J gene TRBJ1-2; maybe TRBD1 (6 bases). CDR3 length: 17 residues. Germline CDR1 and CDR2: LNHNV and YYDKDF (reference sequence). Trimming removed 0 bases from V and 2 bases from J, with 16 bases in between.

CDR3 sequence: CSVEEAGLFF. The CDR3 DNA reads TGCAGCGTTGAAGAGGCAGGACTGTTTTTT. The chain carries TRBV29-1 and TRBJ1-4; D is unclear. V was pared by 0 bases and J by 13 bases, with 6 bases between. This CDR3 has 10 residues. Germline V gene lookup returns CDR1 SQVTM and CDR2 ANQGSEA.

V is TRBV19 and J is TRBJ2-1; no clear D. The CDR3 runs 13 residues. V was cut by 3 bases and J by 5 bases, with 8 bases left in between. In germline, CDR1 is LNHDA, CDR2 SQIVND (reference sequence). The CDR3, as DNA: TGTGCCAGTAGTATTGGGCTAAACAATGAGCAGTTCTTC. Amino acids: CASSIGLNNEQFF.

This chain connects TRBV19 to TRBJ2-7, with TRBD2 identical over 10 bases. J gave up 0 bases and V 6 bases, and 2 bases lay outside the gene matches. Germline V gene lookup returns CDR1 LNHDA and CDR2 SQIVND (reference sequence). The CDR3 extends over 14 amino acids. The CDR3 loop is CASSRTSGSYEQYF. In nucleotides, the CDR3 is TGTGCCAGTAGCAGGACTAGCGGCTCCTACGAGCAGTACTTC.